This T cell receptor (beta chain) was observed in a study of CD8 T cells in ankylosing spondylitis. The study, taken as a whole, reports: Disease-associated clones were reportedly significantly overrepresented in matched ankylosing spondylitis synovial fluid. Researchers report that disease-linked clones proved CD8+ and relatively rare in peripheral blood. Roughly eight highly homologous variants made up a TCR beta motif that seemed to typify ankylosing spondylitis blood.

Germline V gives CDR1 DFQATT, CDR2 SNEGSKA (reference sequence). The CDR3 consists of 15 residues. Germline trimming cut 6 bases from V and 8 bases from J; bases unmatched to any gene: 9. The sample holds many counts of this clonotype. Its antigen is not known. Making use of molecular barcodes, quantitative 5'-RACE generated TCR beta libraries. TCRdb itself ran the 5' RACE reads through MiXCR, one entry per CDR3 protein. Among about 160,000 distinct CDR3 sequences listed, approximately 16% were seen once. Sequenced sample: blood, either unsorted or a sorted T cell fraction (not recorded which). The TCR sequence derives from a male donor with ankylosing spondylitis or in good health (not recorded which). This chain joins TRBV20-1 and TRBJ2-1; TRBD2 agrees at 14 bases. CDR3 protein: CSAQAGTSGRDEQFF. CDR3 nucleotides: TGCAGTGCCCAAGCCGGGACTAGCGGGAGAGATGAGCAGTTCTTC.